The rows below give T cell receptor beta chains drawn from one sample of a study of cytomegalovirus exposure and HLA in healthy donors. Sequencing was performed with immunoSEQ multiplex PCR; in TCRdb, only in-frame clones are kept and a portion is missing. Altogether 100,000 to 140,000 clones are present, around four fifths being singletons, with the ten largest covering 7.8%. Sequencing was done on a sample of PBMCs. The receptors shown here come from a man aged 25-45 years in good health and CMV-seronegative. CDR3s include the opening cysteine and the closing phenylalanine or tryptophan. D genes are given only for firm matches. A clone size is listed for some rows: how often the clone was seen (once, few, many), or a class if it is expanded.

size	D	V	J	CDR3	DNA
few	TRBD2	TRBV28	TRBJ2-1	CASSLGTRTNNEQFF	TGTGCCAGCAGTTTGGGGACTAGAACCAACAATGAGCAGTTCTTC
NA	TRBD2	TRBV2	TRBJ2-1	CASPDLTSGRAYYNEQFF	TGTGCCAGCCCTGACCTTACTAGCGGGAGGGCCTACTACAATGAGCAGTTCTTC
few	NA	TRBV19	TRBJ1-2	CASSSPAGGYTF	TGTGCCAGTAGTTCCCCGGCAGGCGGCTACACCTTC
NA	NA	TRBV11-2	TRBJ2-2	CASSLDRLGANTGELFF	TGTGCCAGCAGCTTAGATCGTCTTGGGGCCAACACCGGGGAGCTGTTTTTT
NA	NA	TRBV7-9	TRBJ2-5	CASSPPGRETQYF	TGTGCCAGCAGCCCCCCGGGGAGGGAGACCCAGTACTTC
NA	NA	TRBV7-9	TRBJ1-2	CASSPGETGRVYGYTF	TGTGCCAGCAGCCCTGGGGAAACAGGACGTGTCTATGGCTACACCTTC
few	NA	TRBV4-1	TRBJ1-4	CASSQDYREITNEKLFF	TGCGCCAGCAGCCAAGATTACAGGGAAATAACTAATGAAAAACTGTTTTTT
NA	NA	TRBV30	TRBJ2-1	CAWSVVREQWRDEQFF	TGTGCCTGGAGTGTAGTACGGGAGCAATGGAGGGATGAGCAGTTCTTC
NA	TRBD1	TRBV10-2	TRBJ2-1	CASSEKQGYNEQFF	TGCGCCAGCAGTGAGAAACAGGGGTACAATGAGCAGTTCTTC
NA	NA	TRBV5-1	TRBJ1-1	CASSFSGDTEAFF	TGCGCCAGCAGCTTCAGCGGGGACACTGAAGCTTTCTTT
once	NA	TRBV19	TRBJ1-1	CASSIGSDTEAFF	TGTGCCAGTAGTATAGGGTCGGACACTGAAGCTTTCTTT
few	NA	TRBV6-5	TRBJ1-4	CASSYGGEKLFF	TGTGCCAGCAGTTACGGGGGGGAAAAACTGTTTTTT
few	NA	TRBV11-2	TRBJ2-7	CASSLVDNFSYEQYF	TGTGCCAGCAGCTTAGTGGACAACTTCAGCTACGAGCAGTACTTC
NA	NA	TRBV5-1	TRBJ2-1	CASSLDSLTYNEQFF	TGCGCCAGCAGCTTGGACAGCCTGACATACAATGAGCAGTTCTTC
NA	NA	TRBV7-6	TRBJ1-1	CASSLVAGGPDTEAFF	TGTGCCAGCAGCTTAGTAGCTGGTGGTCCGGACACTGAAGCTTTCTTT
NA	TRBD2	TRBV7-9	TRBJ2-7	CASSLATYGGGNNEQYF	TGTGCCAGCAGCTTAGCTACTTATGGCGGGGGGAATAACGAGCAGTACTTC
few	TRBD2	TRBV6-1	TRBJ2-3	CASTRGGDTDTQYF	TGTGCCAGCACACGCGGGGGGGACACAGATACGCAGTATTTT
NA	NA	TRBV2	TRBJ2-7	CASRAGAPYEQYF	TGTGCCAGCAGGGCAGGGGCCCCCTACGAGCAGTACTTC
few	TRBD1	TRBV2	TRBJ2-2	CASSLTGGIITGELFF	TGTGCCAGCAGCCTCACAGGGGGCATAATCACCGGGGAGCTGTTTTTT
few	TRBD2	TRBV15	TRBJ2-7	CATSRTSGGFSYEQYF	TGTGCCACCAGCCGTACTAGCGGGGGATTCTCCTACGAGCAGTACTTC
few	NA	TRBV6-1	TRBJ1-1	CASTEDTEAFF	TGTGCCAGCACAGAGGACACTGAAGCTTTCTTT
NA	TRBD1	TRBV9	TRBJ1-4	CASSVRGADEKLFF	TGTGCCAGCAGCGTCAGGGGGGCGGATGAAAAACTGTTTTTT
NA	NA	TRBV14	TRBJ1-3	CASSQAQNTIYF	TGTGCCAGCAGCCAAGCCCAGAACACCATATATTTT
few	TRBD2	TRBV9	TRBJ2-6	CASSASGGTSGANVLTF	TGTGCCAGCAGCGCTAGCGGGGGGACCTCTGGGGCCAACGTCCTGACTTTC
NA	NA	TRBV7-2	TRBJ2-2	CASSHRASRGLRELFF	TGTGCCAGCAGCCACCGGGCTAGCCGTGGACTCAGGGAGCTGTTTTTT
NA	TRBD1	TRBV7-8	TRBJ1-2	CASRSTGVKDGYTF	TGTGCCAGCAGATCGACAGGGGTAAAGGATGGCTACACCTTC
NA	NA	TRBV4-1	TRBJ1-1	CASSQGRVAFF	TGCGCCAGCAGCCAAGGGAGAGTAGCCTTCTTT
NA	NA	TRBV7-9	TRBJ1-2	CASSLGGQANGYTF	TGTGCCAGCAGCTTAGGGGGCCAAGCTAATGGCTACACCTTC
NA	TRBD1	TRBV4-1	TRBJ1-1	CASSHGTGGMNTEAFF	TGCGCCAGCAGCCACGGGACAGGGGGCATGAACACTGAAGCTTTCTTT
NA	TRBD1	TRBV14	TRBJ1-1	CASSLETGIATEAFF	TGTGCCAGCAGCCTTGAGACAGGGATCGCCACTGAAGCTTTCTTT
NA	TRBD1	TRBV7-2	TRBJ2-1	CASSFIPWGTGGANEQFF	TGTGCCAGCAGCTTCATTCCCTGGGGGACAGGGGGCGCGAATGAGCAGTTCTTC
once	NA	TRBV2	TRBJ2-3	CASSEAGGGTDTQYF	TGTGCCAGCAGTGAAGCAGGTGGGGGGACAGATACGCAGTATTTT
NA	NA	TRBV7-2	TRBJ1-2	CASSLGQTGYTF	TGTGCCAGCAGCTTGGGACAAACAGGCTACACCTTC
few	NA	TRBV6-1	TRBJ1-1	CASSDRVNTEAFF	TGTGCCAGCAGTGACAGGGTGAACACTGAAGCTTTCTTT
few	NA	TRBV30	TRBJ2-5	CASRRSVGETQYF	TGTGCCTCCAGACGGAGCGTCGGGGAGACCCAGTACTTC
NA	TRBD2	TRBV5-8	TRBJ2-5	CASSLGLAQQETQYF	TGTGCCAGCAGCTTGGGACTAGCGCAACAAGAGACCCAGTACTTC
few	TRBD2	TRBV4-1	TRBJ2-7	CASSQEGGTSGRAHYEQYF	TGCGCCAGCAGCCAAGAAGGGGGGACTAGCGGGAGGGCCCACTACGAGCAGTACTTC
NA	TRBD2	TRBV15	TRBJ2-2	CATSRGLAGTGELFF	TGTGCCACCAGCAGGGGACTAGCGGGAACCGGGGAGCTGTTTTTT
NA	NA	TRBV6-1	TRBJ2-3	CASSEALGGDTQYF	TGTGCCAGCAGTGAAGCGCTCGGGGGAGATACGCAGTATTTT
many	NA	TRBV2	TRBJ1-1	CASKGGNTEAFF	TGTGCCAGCAAAGGAGGGAACACTGAAGCTTTCTTT
NA	TRBD1	TRBV7-9	TRBJ2-5	CASSSGQGPETQYF	TGTGCCAGCAGCTCAGGACAGGGTCCGGAGACCCAGTACTTC
NA	NA	TRBV11-2	TRBJ1-2	CASSLSGRNYGYTF	TGTGCCAGCAGCTTATCAGGCAGGAACTATGGCTACACCTTC
NA	TRBD2	TRBV10-2	TRBJ2-5	CASSGRAQETQYF	TGCGCCAGCTCTGGGAGGGCCCAAGAGACCCAGTACTTC
once	TRBD1	TRBV7-9	TRBJ2-7	CASRSPGTGDDEQYF	TGTGCCAGCAGATCTCCCGGGACAGGGGACGACGAGCAGTACTTC
NA	NA	TRBV2	TRBJ2-3	CASLVSPSTDTQYF	TGTGCCAGCTTAGTGTCCCCTAGCACAGATACGCAGTATTTT
NA	NA	TRBV9	TRBJ1-3	CASSVGSRGGARSGNTIYF	TGTGCCAGCAGCGTAGGCTCCCGCGGCGGGGCCCGCTCTGGAAACACCATATATTTT
NA	NA	TRBV18	TRBJ2-3	CASSPLEADTQYF	TGTGCCAGCTCACCATTGGAGGCAGATACGCAGTATTTT
NA	TRBD1	TRBV2	TRBJ1-1	CASIVGQGSNTEAFF	TGTGCCAGCATCGTCGGACAGGGCAGTAACACTGAAGCTTTCTTT
NA	NA	TRBV6-5	TRBJ1-1	CASSFSGWTTEAFF	TGTGCCAGCAGTTTTTCAGGGTGGACGACTGAAGCTTTCTTT